This T cell receptor (beta chain) was sequenced in a study of glioma-infiltrating T cells after dendritic cell vaccination. General study points: Estimated pretreatment TIL content predicted outcome after dendritic cell vaccination.

Only in-frame clones appear in the TCRdb table, and some are missing; sequencing was by immunoSEQ multiplex PCR. The table includes tens of thousands of clones, about nine tenths detected once. The time point: after dendritic cell vaccination, including at tumor progression/relapse. Fresh-frozen tumor tissue and more than two years of survival data were available for all. Points on this clone: Antigen specificity is unknown.

CDR3 length equals 15 residues. J lost 7 bases, V lost 0 bases, and 6 bases had no gene match. Germline lookup yields CDR1 SGHKS and CDR2 YYEKEE (reference sequence). The gene calls are TRBV5-5 and TRBJ1-5, with 8 nucleotides matching TRBD1. This TCR was recovered from a human donor with glioblastoma. The input for sequencing was blood, taken after dendritic cell vaccination. The CDR3 region has the DNA TGTGCCAGCAGCTTGGGGACAGGGTTGATGCAGCCCCAGCATTTT. Protein sequence: CASSLGTGLMQPQHF.